There are a few counts of the clone carrying this TCR beta chain. Its antigen remains unidentified. TCR sequencing used cDNA made by reverse transcription of extracted RNA. The protocol was immunoSEQ multiplex PCR, while the TCRdb copy is restricted to in-frame clones and leaves out a portion. The data hold under 20,000 clones, with approximately 70% observed a single time. Alopecia areata patients provided lesional scalp punch biopsies and peripheral blood, both collected for the study. The sample is drawn from a study of CD8+ T cells in alopecia areata. As for the study in general: Patients in the treated group were given tofacitinib by mouth, 5 to 10 mg twice a day. Tofacitinib therapy took 6 to 18 months; 6 months off drug came after.

Study results and limitations: Scalp lesions, especially in alopecia totalis/universalis, had higher clonality than normal scalp.

Germline V gene data show CDR1 as MNHNY and CDR2 as SVGAGI (reference sequence). V was pared by 2 bases and J by 2 bases, with 8 bases between. The CDR3 spans 14 residues. This TCR was sampled from a human donor with alopecia areata. The chain recombines TRBV6-6 with TRBJ2-3; perhaps TRBD1 as D (6 bases). This specimen was skin, taken at week 0. The CDR3 DNA reads TGTGCCAGCAGTTACGGGGGCTTCACAGATACGCAGTATTTT. Encoded protein: CASSYGGFTDTQYF.